The 17 T cell receptor beta chains listed next were all sequenced from one sample in a study of T cells in Graves' hyperthyroidism and ophthalmopathy. There were TCR beta CDR3 regions amplified from RNA transcripts. First-round RT-PCR targeting the TCR CDR3 was performed with the HTBI primer set. TCRdb reprocessed the multiplex PCR reads with MiXCR, giving one entry per CDR3 protein. Among 96,000 or so distinct CDR3 sequences, roughly 56% were seen once, and the ten largest hold around 30%. The specimen was blood. These receptors were taken from a woman in her 40s with Graves' hyperthyroidism.

The chain couples TRBV7-9 to TRBJ1-5, with 7 bases matching TRBD1. V trimming: 5 bases; J trimming: 8 bases; junction bases outside the gene matches: 6. The germline gives CDR1 SEHNR, CDR2 FQNEAQ (reference sequence). The CDR3 extends over 13 amino acids. The CDR3 DNA reads TGTGCCAGCAGCCAGAGGGGGCGGGAGCCCCAGCATTTT. It is translated as CASSQRGREPQHF. Looking up the rest from reference TRBV7-9 and TRBJ1-5 gives the full variable domain: DTGVSQNPRHKITKRGQNVTFRCDPISEHNRLYWYRQTLGQGPEFLTYFQNEAQLEKSRLLSDRFSAERPKGSFSTLEIQRTEQGDSAMYLCASSQRGREPQHFGDGTRLSIL.

This chain uses TRBV2 with TRBJ2-5; 10 nucleotides align to TRBD2. This CDR3 has 14 amino acids. Germline V lookup: CDR1 SNHLY, CDR2 FYNNEI. The CDR3 bases are TGTGCTAGAGATCTCGCTAGCGGGAGAGAGACCCAGTACTTC. It is translated as CARDLASGRETQYF.

This clonotype has a single count. The chain employs TRBV5-1 and TRBJ1-5; 11 bases fit TRBD1. The V gene's germline CDR1 is SGHRS and CDR2 YFSETQ. This CDR3 comprises 14 residues. Germline trimming cut 7 bases from V and 7 bases from J; bases unmatched to any gene: 7. The CDR3 loop reads CASGQGQGGQPQHF. In DNA, the CDR3 is TGCGCCAGCGGGCAGGGACAGGGGGGACAGCCCCAGCATTTT.

This clonotype has ten or more counts. The rearrangement uses TRBV7-8 and TRBJ1-5; no definite D call. The length of the CDR3 is 15 residues. Germline V gene lookup returns CDR1 SGHVS and CDR2 FQNEAQ. V was pared by 5 bases and J by 5 bases, with 16 bases between. The CDR3 protein is CASSPIPWGYQPQHF. The CDR3 coding sequence is TGTGCCAGCAGCCCGATACCCTGGGGTTATCAGCCCCAGCATTTT.

This clonotype was recorded many times. The chain recombines TRBV20-1 with TRBJ2-7; 13 bases line up with TRBD2. Germline CDR1 and CDR2: DFQATT and SNEGSKA (reference sequence). V dropped 3 bases and J dropped 4; count of bases not matched to a gene: 3. The CDR3 length is 14 residues. CDR3 loop: CSASRLAGGYEQYF. The DNA for the CDR3 is TGCAGTGCTAGCAGACTAGCGGGAGGTTACGAGCAGTACTTC.

The table lists this clonotype with many counts. The chain links TRBV9 to TRBJ1-2, with a possible D match to TRBD1 (5 bases). The CDR3 sequence is 15 residues long. V shed 3 bases and J shed 4 bases, with 16 bases lying between them. The germline gives CDR1 SGDLS, CDR2 YYNGEE. CDR3 nucleotide sequence: TGTGCCAGCAGCGCCATGATCAGGGCCTCCTATGGCTACACCTTC. As protein: CASSAMIRASYGYTF. The variable domain in full, with the rest retrieved from reference TRBV9 and TRBJ1-2, is DSGVTQTPKHLITATGQRVTLRCSPRSGDLSVYWYQQSLDQGLQFLIQYYNGEERAKGNILERFSAQQFPDLHSELNLSSLELGDSALYFCASSAMIRASYGYTFGSGTRLTVV.

This clonotype came up many times. The J gene is TRBJ1-2, the V gene TRBV12-3 or TRBV12-4; D unclear. Trimming shortened V by 6 bases and J by 3 bases, and 14 bases separated the two germline ends. There are 14 residues in the CDR3. CDR3 in amino acids: CASSYPPVDYGYTF. The CDR3 bases are TGTGCCAGCAGCTACCCCCCCGTGGACTATGGCTACACCTTC.

This clonotype has at least ten counts. The chain employs TRBV20-1 and TRBJ1-2; D may be TRBD1 (5 bases). From germline, CDR1 is DFQATT and CDR2 SNEGSKA (reference sequence). V dropped 2 bases and J dropped 2 bases, with 12 bases sitting between them. The CDR3 has 14 residues. The CDR3 sequence: CSARWDGGNYGYTF. Here the CDR3 DNA reads TGCAGTGCTAGATGGGACGGAGGGAACTATGGCTACACCTTC.

This clonotype occurred a few times. The rearrangement joins TRBV6-5 to TRBJ2-5; 10 nucleotides align to TRBD2. This CDR3 has 20 amino acids. In germline, CDR1 is MNHEY, CDR2 SVGAGI. With 2 bases clipped from V and 6 bases from J, the junction kept 21 bases outside the gene matches. The CDR3 sequence is CASSYLGGPGTAGGPKTQYF. The CDR3 DNA reads as TGTGCCAGCAGTTACCTGGGCGGGCCGGGAACAGCGGGAGGGCCGAAGACCCAGTACTTC.

Of note for this clonotype: The CDR3 does not close with the conserved phenylalanine or tryptophan, likely indicating a read error. The chain carries TRBV24-1 and TRBJ1-6, with TRBD1 matching over 12 bases. Germline V gene sequence: CDR1 KGHDR, CDR2 SFDVKD. J was trimmed by 9 bases and V by 5 bases; bases with no gene match: 16. The CDR3 contains 19 residues. For the CDR3, the DNA is TGTGCCACCAGTGCCGGGACAGGGGGCGAGAGGTTTCGGCGTTCACCCCTCCACCTT. Protein sequence: CATSAGTGGERFRRSPLHL.

The table lists this clonotype with a count of one. This CDR3 fails to terminate in the conserved phenylalanine or tryptophan, so it likely reflects a read error. This rearrangement joins TRBV7-9 to TRBJ1-2; no clear D. Germline V gives CDR1 SEHNR, CDR2 FQNEAQ (reference sequence). The CDR3 spans 14 residues. With 3 bases removed from V and 8 bases from J, the gap between germline ends came to 16 bases. The CDR3 spells CASSFDPAGGGYTL. CDR3 coding DNA: TGTGCCAGCAGCTTTGACCCGGCAGGAGGAGGCTACACCCTC.

This clonotype has a count of ten or more. The CDR3 sequence: CATSDLLLHEQFF. In nucleotides, the CDR3 is TGTGCCACCAGTGATTTATTACTCCATGAGCAGTTCTTC. The chain couples TRBV24-1 to TRBJ2-1; D remains unclear. Germline CDR1 reads KGHDR; CDR2 reads SFDVKD. This CDR3 region has 13 residues. V gave up 1 base and J gave up 8 bases, with 8 bases separating them.

On this clonotype itself: An end of the junction does not agree with germline; a read error may underlie this. J is TRBJ2-7 and V is TRBV6-5; 12 nucleotides align to TRBD2. The CDR3 totals 14 residues. CDR1 and CDR2 from the germline V gene are MNHEY and SVGAGI. Here the CDR3 reads CATGLAGSSHEQYF. As DNA, the CDR3 is TGTGCCACCGGACTAGCGGGAAGCTCCCACGAGCAGTACTTC.

This chain joins TRBV7-2 and TRBJ2-3, with no clear D. CDR1 and CDR2 from the germline V gene are SGHTA and FQGNSA. Trimming shortened V by 5 bases and J by 0 bases, and 15 bases separated the two germline ends. CDR3 size: 16 residues. The CDR3 region is CASSQALGSSTDTQYF. The CDR3 DNA sequence: TGTGCCAGCAGCCAGGCGTTGGGCTCGAGCACAGATACGCAGTATTTT.

This clonotype was seen at least ten times. CDR3 amino acids: CSATAGNTIYF. For the CDR3, the DNA is TGCAGTGCTACGGCGGGGAACACCATATATTTT. The chain links TRBV20-1 to TRBJ1-3; D uncertain. The V gene's germline CDR1 is DFQATT and CDR2 SNEGSKA (reference sequence). There are 11 residues in the CDR3. Trimming removed 4 bases at V and 7 bases at J, with 8 bases between.

At least ten counts were recorded for this clonotype. The chain combines TRBV7-9 with TRBJ2-7; 8 nucleotides align to TRBD1. The CDR3 totals 12 residues. The J segment lost 5 bases and the V segment lost 5 bases, leaving 2 bases of the junction unmatched. Germline CDR1 reads SEHNR; CDR2 reads FQNEAQ (reference sequence). CDR3 amino acids: CASSGQGHEQYF. The CDR3 coding sequence is TGTGCCAGCAGCGGACAGGGTCACGAGCAGTACTTC.

V and J are TRBV18 and TRBJ1-2, with 8 bases identical to TRBD1. The germline CDR1 and CDR2 sequences are KGHSH and LQKENI. The V gene end was trimmed by 3 bases and the J gene end by 7 bases; junction bases not matched to a gene: 10. This CDR3 spans 15 amino acids. The CDR3 sequence is CASSPLHGQGGGYTF. The CDR3 DNA reads as TGTGCCAGCTCACCTTTACACGGACAGGGTGGTGGCTACACCTTC.